This T cell receptor beta chain was obtained from a study of cytomegalovirus exposure and HLA in healthy donors. Across the whole study: There were 117 million unique TCR beta sequences, drawn from 200 million or so T cells, in an earlier analysis. Study-level points and caveats: Reports credit the classifier with highly specific, highly sensitive diagnosis of cytomegalovirus status.

The V end lost 5 bases, the J end lost 4 bases, and 17 bases lay between the germline ends. This CDR3 is built from 15 residues. In germline, CDR1 is MNHNY, CDR2 SVGAGI (reference sequence). The PCR was carried out with 60 Vbeta primers and 13 Jbeta primers. Profiled with immunoSEQ multiplex PCR; TCRdb holds only in-frame clones, not every one. Of some 110,000 clones listed, around 70% are singletons. A remark on this clone: Antigen: not known.

The gene calls are TRBV6-6 and TRBJ1-1, with a possible D match to TRBD1 (6 bases). Sequencing was carried out using PBMCs. The receptor was isolated from a boy aged 5-17 years in good health and CMV-seronegative. The CDR3 DNA reads as TGTGCCAGCAGTGACTGCAGGGGCTGGTGCACTGAAGCTTTCTTT. Its translation is CASSDCRGWCTEAFF.